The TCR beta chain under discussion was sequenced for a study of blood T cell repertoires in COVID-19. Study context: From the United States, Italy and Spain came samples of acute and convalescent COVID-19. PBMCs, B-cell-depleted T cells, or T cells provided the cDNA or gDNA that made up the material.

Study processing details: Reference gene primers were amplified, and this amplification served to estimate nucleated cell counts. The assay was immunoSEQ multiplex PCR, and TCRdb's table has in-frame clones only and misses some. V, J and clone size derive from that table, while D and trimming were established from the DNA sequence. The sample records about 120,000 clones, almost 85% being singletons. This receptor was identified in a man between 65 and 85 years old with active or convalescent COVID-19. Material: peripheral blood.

The CDR3 spells CASKRTENTEAFF. The CDR3 DNA reads TGCGCCAGCAAAAGGACAGAGAACACTGAAGCTTTCTTT. The V call is TRBV5-1, the J call TRBJ1-1, with D possibly matching TRBD1 (6 bases). Looked up from germline, CDR1 is SGHRS and CDR2 is YFSETQ. Trimming took off 6 bases at V and 1 base at J, with 10 bases between the two ends. The CDR3 runs to 13 residues.